One sample yielded the 2 T cell receptor beta chains listed below, sequenced in a study of OX40 agonist ivuxolimab in advanced cancers. Sequencing used immunoSEQ multiplex PCR; TCRdb keeps in-frame clones, though not all of them. Here the sample spans under 85,000 clones, 86% being singletons. The material sequenced was CD4+ or CD8+ T cells sorted from blood, taken in a trial of the OX40 agonist ivuxolimab. The receptors were sampled from an adult with an advanced solid tumor such as melanoma, head and neck, liver or kidney cancer.

V is TRBV28 and J is TRBJ1-4; no reliable D call. The germline CDR1 and CDR2 sequences are MDHEN and SYDVKM. Trimming took off 5 bases at V and 0 bases at J, with 4 bases between the two ends. The CDR3 spans 13 residues. CDR3 coding DNA: TGTGCCAGCAGTCCAGCAACTAATGAAAAACTGTTTTTT. Translated, it gives CASSPATNEKLFF.

Only one count was recorded for this clone. The chain combines TRBV30 with TRBJ1-5; unclear D gene. The CDR3 has 13 residues. With 1 base removed from V and 2 bases from J, the gap between germline ends came to 6 bases. Germline CDR1 is GTSNPN and CDR2 is SVGIG (reference sequence). CDR3 sequence (DNA): TGTGCCTGGAGTGAGGGCGGCAATCAGCCCCAGCATTTT. It yields the protein CAWSEGGNQPQHF.